These 20 T cell receptor beta chains share one sample of origin, sequenced in a study of T cells in Graves' hyperthyroidism and ophthalmopathy (dated by TCRdb to between 2018 and 2021). The method behind the library was multiplex PCR. The instrument was an Illumina HiSeq 2000. TCR beta CDR3 regions were amplified from RNA transcripts. For the first round of RT-PCR on the TCR CDR3, the HTBI primer set was used together with the Qiagen OneStep RT-PCR kit. In TCRdb, the public reads were trimmed at Q25 with fastp and aligned with MiXCR, with productive beta chains retained. Each CDR3 protein gets just one entry, which takes the most common genes and DNA from the rows behind it. For this sample the table gives a few hundred thousand distinct CDR3 sequences, of which approximately 17% were detected only once. The ten largest clones represent approximately 16% of the sample. The specimen sequenced was blood. The receptor source for this set is a young woman with Graves' ophthalmopathy.

This clonotype has just a few counts. The chain employs TRBV10-3 and TRBJ1-4; possible D gene TRBD1, 5 bases. V was trimmed by 3 bases and J by 8 bases, leaving 13 bases between them. Germline V gene lookup returns CDR1 ENHRY and CDR2 SYGVKD. CDR3 length: 14 amino acids. CDR3 nucleotides: TGTGCCATCAGTGACCGGGGGGAAAGGGAAAAACTGTTTTTT. Protein: CAISDRGEREKLFF.

In this sample, this clonotype turned up many times. The chain recombines TRBV9 with TRBJ1-2; 7 bases map to TRBD1. After removal of 4 bases from V and 6 bases from J, the junction contained 6 bases not matched to a gene. This CDR3 comprises 13 residues. Germline CDR1 is SGDLS and CDR2 is YYNGEE. The CDR3 bases are TGTGCCAGCAGCCCCCACAGGGGTCATGGCTACACCTTC. The encoded protein is CASSPHRGHGYTF.

This clonotype was counted many times. The genes are TRBV20-1 and TRBJ1-1; 7 bases line up with TRBD1. This CDR3 comprises 15 residues. Per the germline V gene, CDR1 is DFQATT and CDR2 is SNEGSKA (reference sequence). The V segment lost 2 bases and the J segment 3 bases; nucleotides outside the gene matches: 9. The CDR3 is CSARNLRGPDTEAFF. The CDR3 DNA is TGCAGTGCTAGAAACTTGAGGGGGCCGGACACTGAAGCTTTCTTT.

J is TRBJ2-3 and V is TRBV7-9, with 7 bases matching TRBD2. The ends lost 5 bases at V and 5 bases at J; junction bases unmatched: 10. Germline V gives CDR1 SEHNR, CDR2 FQNEAQ (reference sequence). There are 15 residues in the CDR3. As DNA, the CDR3 is TGTGCCAGCAGCGATGGCGGGGGAGGCGGAGATACGCAGTATTTT. It specifies CASSDGGGGGDTQYF.

The rearrangement links TRBV2 to TRBJ2-2; no definite D call. The CDR3 has 15 residues. The germline gives CDR1 SNHLY, CDR2 FYNNEI. Trimming cost V 6 bases and J 5 bases, with 16 bases left between them. This CDR3 is CASRGGALRTGELFF. CDR3 sequence (DNA): TGTGCCAGCAGAGGCGGAGCCCTGAGGACCGGGGAGCTGTTTTTT.

The V gene is TRBV10-2, the J gene TRBJ2-1; D uncertain. The CDR3 is 16 amino acids. Per the germline V gene, CDR1 is WSHSY and CDR2 is SAAADI. The V end was cut by 4 bases, the J end by 5 bases, with 18 bases between. The CDR3 bases are TGCGCCAGCAGTGTAGGAAGTTGGGTTATCGACAATGAGCAGTTCTTC. Its translation is CASSVGSWVIDNEQFF.

The V and J genes are TRBV7-8 and TRBJ1-4; 10 bases are a match to TRBD1. Germline V CDR1 and CDR2: SGHVS, FQNEAQ. The junction had 4 bases not matched to a gene; V was cut back by 2 bases and J by 7 bases. The CDR3 has 15 amino acids. The CDR3 sequence is CASSLQGDRGEKLFF. In nucleotides, the CDR3 is TGTGCCAGCAGCTTACAAGGGGACAGGGGTGAAAAACTGTTTTTT. The entire variable domain, with the rest obtained from reference TRBV7-8 and TRBJ1-4, is as follows: GAGVSQSPRYKVAKRGQDVALRCDPISGHVSLFWYQQALGQGPEFLTYFQNEAQLDKSGLPSDRFFAERPEGSVSTLKIQRTQQEDSAVYLCASSLQGDRGEKLFFGSGTQLSVL.

The V call is TRBV28, the J call TRBJ1-4; TRBD1 aligns across 8 bases. The CDR3 has 16 residues. The V and J ends lost 7 bases and 5 bases, in that order; junction bases with no gene match: 12. The germline V gene has CDR1 MDHEN and CDR2 SYDVKM. The CDR3 loop is CASTPGGQGANEKLFF. CDR3 in DNA: TGTGCCAGCACCCCCGGGGGGCAGGGGGCGAATGAAAAACTGTTTTTT.

In its sample, this clonotype was seen many times. The chain links TRBV28 to TRBJ2-1; TRBD2 aligns across 7 bases. Trimming took 5 bases from V and 4 from J; bases not matched to a gene: 8. The CDR3 sequence is 15 residues long. In germline, CDR1 is MDHEN, CDR2 SYDVKM. The chain's CDR3 is CASSARLGGYNEQFF. The CDR3 bases are TGTGCCAGCAGTGCAAGGCTCGGGGGGTACAATGAGCAGTTCTTC.

This clonotype was observed at least ten times. The chain uses TRBV4-1 and TRBJ1-1; tentative D call: TRBD1 (5 bases). V lost 5 bases to trimming and J lost 4 bases, with 17 bases between them. Germline V CDR1 and CDR2: MGHRA, YSYEKL. This CDR3 contains 15 residues. The CDR3 region has the DNA TGCGCCAGCAGCTACCTAATAGGGGTGGGCACTGAAGCTTTCTTT. Protein product: CASSYLIGVGTEAFF.

V usage is TRBV7-3 and J usage is TRBJ2-1; TRBD2 might be the D (5 bases). V was clipped by 5 bases and J by 5 bases, with 25 bases between them. This CDR3 comprises 18 residues. CDR1 SGHTA and CDR2 FQGTGA come from the germline V gene. The CDR3 coding sequence is TGTGCCAGCAGCGCCCTTCAGGTGGAAGCGGTAGACGACAATGAGCAGTTCTTC. This codes for CASSALQVEAVDDNEQFF.

The CDR3 region is CASSSQNTEAFF. CDR3 nucleotides: TGTGCCAGCTCCAGCCAGAACACTGAAGCTTTCTTT. The chain links TRBV6-1 to TRBJ1-1; D ambiguous. The CDR3 has 12 residues. Per germline, CDR1 MNHNS and CDR2 SASEGT. Deletions cut 8 bases from V and 1 base from J, with 8 bases between.

This clonotype occurred many times. The chain has TRBV11-2 and TRBJ2-7; 8 bases align to TRBD1. Germline V gene lookup returns CDR1 SGHAT and CDR2 FQNNGV. With 1 base clipped from V and 1 base from J, the junction kept 9 bases outside the gene matches. The CDR3 is 17 amino acids. The CDR3 reads CASSLGAGQGASYEQYF. DNA of the CDR3: TGTGCCAGCAGCTTAGGAGCTGGCCAGGGGGCATCCTACGAGCAGTACTTC.

The chain joins TRBV15 to TRBJ2-3; D is perhaps TRBD1 (5 bases). Germline V gene data show CDR1 as LNHNV and CDR2 as YYDKDF (reference sequence). The CDR3 consists of 13 residues. Trimming took off 3 bases at V and 2 bases at J, with 6 bases between the two ends. Here the CDR3 DNA reads TGTGCCACCAGCAGGGACAACACAGATACGCAGTATTTT. Amino acid sequence: CATSRDNTDTQYF.

This clonotype was found many times. The J gene is TRBJ2-5, the V gene TRBV28; possible D gene TRBD2, 5 bases. The V and J ends lost 6 bases and 0 bases respectively, with 11 bases between them. This CDR3 contains 14 residues. Germline CDR1 reads MDHEN; CDR2 reads SYDVKM. This CDR3 reads CASSLLENQETQYF. The CDR3 nucleotides read TGTGCCAGCAGCTTACTAGAAAACCAAGAGACCCAGTACTTC.

This clonotype occurred a few times. The rearrangement joins TRBV29-1 to TRBJ2-3; possible D gene TRBD2, 5 bases. The germline V gene encodes CDR1 SQVTM and CDR2 ANQGSEA. Trimming removed 6 bases from V and 2 bases from J, with 9 bases in between. The CDR3 is 12 residues long. This CDR3 reads CSVEGITDTQYF. CDR3 nucleotides: TGCAGCGTCGAGGGAATCACAGATACGCAGTATTTT.

This clonotype has a count of ten or more. V gene TRBV5-1 combines with J gene TRBJ2-2; D unclear. In germline, CDR1 is SGHRS, CDR2 YFSETQ. The CDR3 loop spans 15 amino acids. Trimming left V 1 base short and J 0 bases short, with 7 bases between. CDR3 sequence (DNA): TGCGCCAGCAGCTTGCCGGCACCGAACACCGGGGAGCTGTTTTTT. Protein: CASSLPAPNTGELFF.

This clonotype came up many times. The gene calls are TRBV28 and TRBJ2-1, with a tentative D call TRBD1 (5 bases). The V end lost 4 bases, the J end lost 5 bases, and 12 bases lay between the germline ends. CDR3 size: 14 residues. The germline CDR1 and CDR2 sequences are MDHEN and SYDVKM. This chain's CDR3 is CASSSYRIHNEQFF. The CDR3 region has the DNA TGTGCCAGCAGTTCGTACAGGATTCACAATGAGCAGTTCTTC.

This clonotype was seen a handful of times. The chain employs TRBV29-1 and TRBJ2-4, with 10 bases matching TRBD2. V gave up 7 bases and J gave up 6 bases; unmatched junction bases: 6. The germline V gene encodes CDR1 SQVTM and CDR2 ANQGSEA. The CDR3 spans 13 residues. The DNA of the CDR3 is TGCAGCGCCGAGCGGGGGGGCCTAAACATTCAGTACTTC. Translation: CSAERGGLNIQYF.

This clonotype has at least ten counts. The chain couples TRBV29-1 to TRBJ1-1, with 7 bases that match TRBD1. The germline V gene has CDR1 SQVTM and CDR2 ANQGSEA. The CDR3 has 16 amino acids. Trimming removed 6 bases from V and 1 base from J; junction bases left unmatched: 14. The CDR3 coding sequence is TGCAGCGTAGATACAGGGGTCAAGGAGGAGAACACTGAAGCTTTCTTT. It yields the protein CSVDTGVKEENTEAFF.